This TCR beta chain was sequenced for a study of blood T cell repertoires in COVID-19. Method: immunoSEQ multiplex PCR; TCRdb's copy keeps in-frame clones and lacks some. The table shows 130,000 or so clones, with roughly 90% occurring only once. The CDR3 covers 13 residues. Trimming took 4 bases from V and 8 from J, leaving 12 bases between them. From germline, CDR1 is SGHTA and CDR2 FQGNSA. The source of this sequence is an older man with active COVID-19. The sequencing sample was made of peripheral blood. V is TRBV7-2 and J is TRBJ2-1; tentative D call: TRBD2 (6 bases). The CDR3 DNA sequence: TGTGCCAGCAGCTCGAGTCGGAGGGATGAGCAGTTCTTC. Amino acid sequence: CASSSSRRDEQFF.